Only a few counts were recorded for the clone carrying this T cell receptor beta chain. A sample-barcoded 5' primer and a J-beta primer mix were used in a second PCR of roughly 7 to 11 cycles. TCRdb used MiXCR to reprocess the 5' RACE reads, holding one entry per CDR3 protein. The repertoire includes 1.5 million to 2 million distinct CDR3 sequences, roughly 49% of them detected once, and roughly 2% sits in the top ten. CDR1 is DFQATT, CDR2 SNEGSKA, per germline (reference sequence). V was cut by 3 bases and J by 0 bases, with 11 bases left in between. The CDR3 is 14 amino acids. The data are from a study of blood T cells in healthy people across ages.

The sample consisted of blood. This rearrangement joins TRBV20-1 to TRBJ1-2; D remains unclear. This sequence was found in a woman aged 40 to 49 in good health. The CDR3 DNA follows: TGCAGTGCTAGTCATACACCTTCTAACTATGGCTACACCTTC. Protein sequence: CSASHTPSNYGYTF.